The clone carrying this T cell receptor (beta chain) appeared a single time. Antigen unknown. Healthy HIV-negative adults without recent acute infections or vaccinations served as donors. Measured with immunoSEQ multiplex PCR; TCRdb has only the in-frame clones, and not every one. The table shows 2 million to 3 million clones, with roughly 93% occurring only once. The CDR3 consists of 12 residues. CDR1 is SQVTM and CDR2 is ANQGSEA in the germline V gene. V was pared by 7 bases and J by 3 bases, with 4 bases of the junction left unmatched. This entry comes from a study of shared clonotypes between healthy human individuals. General study results and limits: Rarefaction exposed incomplete sorted-subset sequencing despite large depth. Sequencing depth was predicted to influence how clonotypes are shared among donors. With a few donors compared, around 4.7% of naive CD4 clonotypes were shared.

The receptor's source is a man aged 18 to 29 in good health. Some clones in this sample may be carry-over from other donors' samples. Sequenced input: naive CD4+ T cells from PBMCs. This sample's subset: CD45RA+ positively selected. This sequence joins TRBV29-1 and TRBJ2-7; 9 bases line up with TRBD1. The CDR3: CSALTGGYEQYF. The CDR3 DNA sequence: TGCAGCGCTCTGACAGGGGGCTACGAGCAGTACTTC.